Listed below are T cell receptor beta chains from one sample, sequenced in a study of neurological immune-mediated disorders. MiXCR was run by TCRdb on the 5' RACE reads, yielding one entry per CDR3 protein. The table shows about 53,000 distinct CDR3 sequences, with approximately 16% occurring only once. The sequencing input was PBMCs. The receptors come from a man aged 55 to 70 in good health. Each CDR3 is given with its conserved first and last residue. The order of the fields is clone size, V gene, J gene, D gene, CDR3 protein, CDR3 DNA. A D gene is named only where the DNA matches it firmly. Clone size appears in some rows only: once, few, many, or a class for an expanded clone.

clone_size: many; v_call: TRBV20-1; j_call: TRBJ2-7; d_call: TRBD2; cdr3_aa: CSGIQPGLAGVRNHEQYF; cdr3_nt: TGCAGTGGAATTCAACCGGGACTAGCGGGAGTACGTAACCACGAGCAGTACTTC
clone_size: many; v_call: TRBV7-6; j_call: TRBJ1-6; d_call: TRBD1; cdr3_aa: CASSLKGGSSPLHF; cdr3_nt: TGTGCCAGCAGCTTGAAAGGGGGCAGTTCACCCCTCCACTTT
clone_size: many; v_call: TRBV15; j_call: TRBJ2-1; d_call: -; cdr3_aa: CATSRDRGGTNEQFF; cdr3_nt: TGTGCCACCAGCAGAGATCGAGGCGGGACTAATGAGCAGTTCTTC
clone_size: -; v_call: TRBV5-6; j_call: TRBJ1-1; d_call: -; cdr3_aa: CASGPGRAEAFF; cdr3_nt: TGTGCCAGCGGTCCCGGGCGCGCTGAAGCTTTCTTT
clone_size: many; v_call: TRBV4-2; j_call: TRBJ1-6; d_call: -; cdr3_aa: CASSQVTGGNNSPLHF; cdr3_nt: TGTGCCAGCAGCCAAGTCACGGGGGGAAATAATTCACCCCTCCACTTT
clone_size: -; v_call: TRBV6-1; j_call: TRBJ2-1; d_call: TRBD2; cdr3_aa: CASSGETSGYNEQFF; cdr3_nt: TGTGCCAGCAGTGGGGAGACTAGCGGTTACAATGAGCAGTTCTTC
clone_size: many; v_call: TRBV15; j_call: TRBJ2-3; d_call: TRBD1; cdr3_aa: CATSRERDRGTDTQYF; cdr3_nt: TGTGCCACCAGCAGAGAGAGGGACAGGGGCACAGATACGCAGTATTTT
clone_size: -; v_call: TRBV2; j_call: TRBJ2-2; d_call: TRBD1; cdr3_aa: CVSSGGQGSNTGELFF; cdr3_nt: TGTGTCAGCAGCGGCGGACAGGGATCGAACACCGGGGAGCTGTTTTTT
clone_size: -; v_call: TRBV20-1; j_call: TRBJ1-5; d_call: TRBD1; cdr3_aa: CSARRTGQGESQPQHF; cdr3_nt: TGCAGTGCTAGACGGACAGGACAGGGTGAAAGTCAGCCCCAGCATTTT
clone_size: -; v_call: TRBV27; j_call: TRBJ1-1; d_call: -; cdr3_aa: CASKLTGKNTEAFF; cdr3_nt: TGTGCCAGCAAGCTTACAGGGAAGAACACTGAAGCTTTCTTT
clone_size: many; v_call: TRBV6-5; j_call: TRBJ1-2; d_call: TRBD1; cdr3_aa: CASSYSIVDRGRRGYTF; cdr3_nt: TGTGCCAGCAGTTACTCGATTGTGGACAGGGGGCGCCGGGGCTACACCTTC
clone_size: -; v_call: TRBV24-1; j_call: TRBJ2-1; d_call: -; cdr3_aa: CATSDPRTGNNEQFF; cdr3_nt: TGTGCCACCAGTGATCCCCGTACAGGTAACAATGAGCAGTTCTTC
clone_size: -; v_call: TRBV7-9; j_call: TRBJ2-3; d_call: TRBD1; cdr3_aa: CASSSQQGYGTDTQYF; cdr3_nt: TGTGCCAGCAGCAGCCAACAGGGGTACGGCACAGATACGCAGTATTTT
clone_size: many; v_call: TRBV5-5; j_call: TRBJ2-5; d_call: TRBD1; cdr3_aa: CASSDRDRGKNVAQYF; cdr3_nt: TGTGCCAGCAGCGACCGGGACAGGGGCAAAAATGTGGCCCAGTACTTC
clone_size: many; v_call: TRBV29-1; j_call: TRBJ1-4; d_call: TRBD1; cdr3_aa: CSVKRNRGSGEKLFF; cdr3_nt: TGCAGCGTAAAGAGGAACAGGGGGAGTGGTGAAAAACTGTTTTTT
clone_size: many; v_call: TRBV4-1; j_call: TRBJ1-4; d_call: -; cdr3_aa: CASSRLGGFNEKLFF; cdr3_nt: TGCGCCAGCAGCCGACTGGGAGGCTTTAATGAAAAACTGTTTTTT
clone_size: many; v_call: TRBV21-1; j_call: TRBJ1-3; d_call: -; cdr3_aa: CASSPRARRIRNTIYF; cdr3_nt: TGTGCCAGCAGCCCAAGGGCACGGAGGATCCGAAACACCATATATTTT
clone_size: -; v_call: TRBV5-1; j_call: TRBJ2-1; d_call: TRBD2; cdr3_aa: CASSQGLAGGIGSNNEQFF; cdr3_nt: TGCGCCAGCAGCCAAGGATTAGCGGGAGGGATTGGGTCCAACAATGAGCAGTTCTTC
clone_size: many; v_call: TRBV12-3/TRBV12-4; j_call: TRBJ2-7; d_call: TRBD2; cdr3_aa: CASSSRGGMYEQYF; cdr3_nt: TGTGCCAGCAGTTCCCGGGGAGGGATGTACGAGCAGTACTTC
clone_size: many; v_call: TRBV28; j_call: TRBJ2-7; d_call: -; cdr3_aa: CASSSGGYDGSPPYEQYF; cdr3_nt: TGTGCCAGCAGTTCCGGTGGCTACGACGGGAGCCCTCCCTACGAGCAGTACTTC
clone_size: many; v_call: TRBV12-3/TRBV12-4; j_call: TRBJ2-7; d_call: -; cdr3_aa: CASDSNSGDEQYF; cdr3_nt: TGTGCCAGCGATTCCAATTCCGGGGACGAGCAGTACTTC
clone_size: many; v_call: TRBV10-3; j_call: TRBJ2-5; d_call: -; cdr3_aa: CAISESRETQYF; cdr3_nt: TGTGCCATCAGTGAGTCTAGAGAGACCCAGTACTTC
clone_size: many; v_call: TRBV20-1; j_call: TRBJ2-7; d_call: -; cdr3_aa: CSARGARGPFYEQYF; cdr3_nt: TGCAGTGCTAGGGGGGCGAGGGGACCTTTCTACGAGCAGTACTTC
clone_size: many; v_call: TRBV14; j_call: TRBJ2-1; d_call: -; cdr3_aa: CASSQETGPHREQFF; cdr3_nt: TGTGCCAGCAGCCAAGAAACCGGACCCCATCGTGAGCAGTTCTTC
clone_size: many; v_call: TRBV20-1; j_call: TRBJ2-3; d_call: -; cdr3_aa: CSARVVDAAAADTQYF; cdr3_nt: TGCAGTGCTAGAGTGGTAGACGCAGCGGCGGCAGATACGCAGTATTTT
clone_size: -; v_call: TRBV24-1; j_call: TRBJ2-1; d_call: -; cdr3_aa: CATSDPGQGRANEQFF; cdr3_nt: TGTGCCACCAGTGATCCCGGTCAAGGAAGGGCTAATGAGCAGTTCTTC
clone_size: -; v_call: TRBV7-2; j_call: TRBJ2-1; d_call: -; cdr3_aa: CASSWDPRNEQFF; cdr3_nt: TGTGCCAGCAGCTGGGACCCGAGGAATGAGCAGTTCTTC
clone_size: many; v_call: TRBV28; j_call: TRBJ2-3; d_call: -; cdr3_aa: CASSPLIGRGGDTQYF; cdr3_nt: TGTGCCAGCAGTCCCTTGATCGGGAGAGGGGGAGATACGCAGTATTTT
clone_size: -; v_call: TRBV6-5; j_call: TRBJ2-3; d_call: -; cdr3_aa: CASNYGYGFTDTQYF; cdr3_nt: TGTGCCAGCAATTACGGGTACGGATTCACAGATACGCAGTATTTT
clone_size: many; v_call: TRBV28; j_call: TRBJ2-1; d_call: TRBD2; cdr3_aa: CASRPGLAGVEQFF; cdr3_nt: TGTGCCAGCAGGCCGGGACTAGCGGGAGTCGAGCAGTTCTTC
clone_size: many; v_call: TRBV18; j_call: TRBJ2-7; d_call: TRBD1; cdr3_aa: CASSPRGQALGQYF; cdr3_nt: TGTGCCAGCTCACCAAGGGGACAGGCCCTTGGGCAGTACTTC
clone_size: many; v_call: TRBV29-1; j_call: TRBJ1-4; d_call: TRBD1; cdr3_aa: CSGDRAGKLFF; cdr3_nt: TGCAGCGGAGACAGGGCCGGAAAACTGTTTTTT
clone_size: many; v_call: TRBV5-1; j_call: TRBJ2-7; d_call: -; cdr3_aa: CASSLGGAGYEQYF; cdr3_nt: TGCGCCAGCAGCCTAGGAGGGGCTGGCTACGAGCAGTACTTC
clone_size: many; v_call: TRBV6-2/TRBV6-3; j_call: TRBJ2-1; d_call: -; cdr3_aa: CATRVEPTSPEQFF; cdr3_nt: TGTGCCACCCGGGTAGAACCCACATCTCCTGAGCAGTTCTTC
clone_size: few; v_call: TRBV29-1; j_call: TRBJ2-2; d_call: -; cdr3_aa: CSVEVGSVGELFF; cdr3_nt: TGCAGCGTTGAAGTCGGTAGCGTCGGGGAGCTGTTTTTT
clone_size: many; v_call: TRBV4-2; j_call: TRBJ2-1; d_call: TRBD2; cdr3_aa: CASSQEPASGRELVF; cdr3_nt: TGTGCCAGCAGCCAAGAACCGGCTAGCGGGAGGGAGTTGGTCTTC
clone_size: -; v_call: TRBV15; j_call: TRBJ2-5; d_call: -; cdr3_aa: CATSRDTGWQETQYF; cdr3_nt: TGTGCCACCAGCAGAGATACTGGGTGGCAAGAGACCCAGTACTTC
clone_size: many; v_call: TRBV4-3; j_call: TRBJ1-6; d_call: -; cdr3_aa: CASSQDTGYHSPLHF; cdr3_nt: TGCGCCAGCAGCCAAGATACAGGGTATCATTCACCCCTCCACTTT
clone_size: many; v_call: TRBV10-3; j_call: TRBJ2-1; d_call: TRBD1; cdr3_aa: CAISAAGTGASGEQFF; cdr3_nt: TGTGCCATCAGTGCCGCCGGGACAGGGGCTTCGGGTGAGCAGTTCTTC
clone_size: many; v_call: TRBV7-3; j_call: TRBJ2-3; d_call: -; cdr3_aa: CASSPRAFTDTQYF; cdr3_nt: TGTGCCAGCAGCCCCCGGGCCTTCACAGATACGCAGTATTTT
clone_size: many; v_call: TRBV10-3; j_call: TRBJ2-5; d_call: TRBD2; cdr3_aa: CAIRQTSGKAGETQYF; cdr3_nt: TGTGCCATCAGACAGACTAGCGGGAAGGCGGGGGAGACCCAGTACTTC
clone_size: -; v_call: TRBV20-1; j_call: TRBJ1-5; d_call: TRBD1; cdr3_aa: CSEAGQGGQPQHF; cdr3_nt: TGCAGTGAAGCGGGACAGGGGGGTCAGCCCCAGCATTTT
clone_size: many; v_call: TRBV29-1; j_call: TRBJ2-3; d_call: TRBD2; cdr3_aa: CSAGLAPTDTQYF; cdr3_nt: TGCAGCGCGGGACTAGCGCCCACAGATACGCAGTATTTT
clone_size: -; v_call: TRBV7-9; j_call: TRBJ1-5; d_call: -; cdr3_aa: CASSWVNQPQHF; cdr3_nt: TGTGCCAGCAGCTGGGTCAATCAGCCCCAGCATTTT
clone_size: many; v_call: TRBV20-1; j_call: TRBJ2-3; d_call: -; cdr3_aa: CSATDTVWASTDTQYF; cdr3_nt: TGCAGTGCTACAGACACCGTATGGGCCAGCACAGATACGCAGTATTTT
clone_size: -; v_call: TRBV5-1; j_call: TRBJ1-6; d_call: -; cdr3_aa: CASIWYSPNSPLHF; cdr3_nt: TGCGCCAGCATCTGGTACAGTCCTAATTCACCCCTCCACTTT
clone_size: many; v_call: TRBV4-1; j_call: TRBJ2-2; d_call: TRBD2; cdr3_aa: CASSQEGLAVNTGELFF; cdr3_nt: TGCGCCAGCAGCCAAGAAGGCCTAGCGGTGAACACCGGGGAGCTGTTTTTT
clone_size: -; v_call: TRBV7-2; j_call: TRBJ2-1; d_call: -; cdr3_aa: CASSLDPTGYNEQVF; cdr3_nt: TGTGCCAGCAGCTTAGACCCCACGGGGTACAATGAGCAGGTCTTC
clone_size: few; v_call: TRBV5-1; j_call: TRBJ1-1; d_call: -; cdr3_aa: CASSTYQGPEAFF; cdr3_nt: TGCGCCAGCAGCACGTACCAGGGGCCTGAAGCTTTCTTT
clone_size: medium-sized; v_call: TRBV4-1; j_call: TRBJ2-7; d_call: -; cdr3_aa: CASSQALTGDYEQYF; cdr3_nt: TGCGCCAGCAGCCAAGCTCTGACAGGCGATTACGAGCAGTACTTC
clone_size: many; v_call: TRBV5-1; j_call: TRBJ2-7; d_call: -; cdr3_aa: CASSGAGAGYEQYF; cdr3_nt: TGCGCCAGCAGCGGCGCGGGGGCCGGGTACGAGCAGTACTTC
clone_size: -; v_call: TRBV11-2; j_call: TRBJ2-2; d_call: TRBD2; cdr3_aa: CASSRGLAENTGELFF; cdr3_nt: TGTGCCAGCAGCAGAGGACTAGCGGAGAACACCGGGGAGCTGTTTTTT
clone_size: many; v_call: TRBV6-2/TRBV6-3; j_call: TRBJ2-2; d_call: -; cdr3_aa: CASRSRVGPSNTGELFF; cdr3_nt: TGTGCCAGCAGAAGCCGCGTCGGCCCATCGAACACCGGGGAGCTGTTTTTT
clone_size: many; v_call: TRBV7-8; j_call: TRBJ1-1; d_call: TRBD1; cdr3_aa: CASSLGYRDRGTEAFF; cdr3_nt: TGTGCCAGCAGCTTAGGGTACAGGGACAGGGGCACTGAAGCTTTCTTT
clone_size: many; v_call: TRBV25-1; j_call: TRBJ2-2; d_call: TRBD2; cdr3_aa: CATEAGVTGELFF; cdr3_nt: TGTGCCACAGAAGCGGGAGTGACCGGGGAGCTGTTTTTT
clone_size: many; v_call: TRBV20-1; j_call: TRBJ2-4; d_call: -; cdr3_aa: CSAKFGPQGNIQYF; cdr3_nt: TGCAGTGCTAAATTCGGGCCCCAGGGAAACATTCAGTACTTC
clone_size: -; v_call: TRBV7-8; j_call: TRBJ2-7; d_call: -; cdr3_aa: CASSLALGPYEQYF; cdr3_nt: TGTGCCAGCAGCTTAGCGCTCGGTCCCTACGAGCAGTACTTC
clone_size: many; v_call: TRBV20-1; j_call: TRBJ1-6; d_call: TRBD1; cdr3_aa: CSARSGTGGYNSPLHF; cdr3_nt: TGCAGTGCTAGGTCTGGGACAGGGGGGTATAATTCACCCCTCCACTTT
clone_size: many; v_call: TRBV28; j_call: TRBJ2-2; d_call: -; cdr3_aa: CASSLPGKANTGELFF; cdr3_nt: TGTGCCAGCAGTTTACCTGGGAAGGCTAACACCGGGGAGCTGTTTTTT
clone_size: many; v_call: TRBV20-1; j_call: TRBJ2-7; d_call: TRBD1; cdr3_aa: CSATSSTGGAYEQYF; cdr3_nt: TGCAGTGCTACCTCATCGACAGGGGGGGCGTACGAGCAGTACTTC